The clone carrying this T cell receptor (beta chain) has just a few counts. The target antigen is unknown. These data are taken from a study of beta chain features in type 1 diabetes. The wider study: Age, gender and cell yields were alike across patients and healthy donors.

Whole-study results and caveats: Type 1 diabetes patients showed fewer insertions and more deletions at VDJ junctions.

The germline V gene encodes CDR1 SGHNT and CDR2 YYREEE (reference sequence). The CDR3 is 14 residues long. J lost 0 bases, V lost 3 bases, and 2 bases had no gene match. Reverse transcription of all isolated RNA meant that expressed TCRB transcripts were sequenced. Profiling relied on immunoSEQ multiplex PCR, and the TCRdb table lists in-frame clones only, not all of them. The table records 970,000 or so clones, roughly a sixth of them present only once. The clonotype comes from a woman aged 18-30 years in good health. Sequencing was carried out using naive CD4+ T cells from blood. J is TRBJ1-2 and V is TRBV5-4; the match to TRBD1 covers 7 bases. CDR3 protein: CASSSGQSNYGYTF. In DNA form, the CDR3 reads TGTGCCAGCAGCTCGGGACAGTCTAACTATGGCTACACCTTC.